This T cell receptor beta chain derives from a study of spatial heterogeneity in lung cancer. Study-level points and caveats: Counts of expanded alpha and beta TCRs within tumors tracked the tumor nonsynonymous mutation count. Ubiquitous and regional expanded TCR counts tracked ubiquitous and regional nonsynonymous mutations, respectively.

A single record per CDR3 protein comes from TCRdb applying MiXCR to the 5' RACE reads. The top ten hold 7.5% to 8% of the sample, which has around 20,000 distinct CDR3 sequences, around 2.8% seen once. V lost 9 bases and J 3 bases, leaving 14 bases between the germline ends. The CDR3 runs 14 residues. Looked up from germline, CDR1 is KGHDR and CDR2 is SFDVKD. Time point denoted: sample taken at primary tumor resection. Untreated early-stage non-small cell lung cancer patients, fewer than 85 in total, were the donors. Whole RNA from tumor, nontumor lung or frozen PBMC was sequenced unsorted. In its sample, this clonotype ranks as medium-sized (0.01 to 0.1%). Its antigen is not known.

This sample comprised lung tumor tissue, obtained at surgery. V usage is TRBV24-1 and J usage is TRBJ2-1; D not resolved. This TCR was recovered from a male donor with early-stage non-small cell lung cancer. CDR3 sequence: CATAGSQSYNEQFF. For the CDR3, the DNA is TGTGCCACCGCAGGATCCCAGAGCTACAATGAGCAGTTCTTC.